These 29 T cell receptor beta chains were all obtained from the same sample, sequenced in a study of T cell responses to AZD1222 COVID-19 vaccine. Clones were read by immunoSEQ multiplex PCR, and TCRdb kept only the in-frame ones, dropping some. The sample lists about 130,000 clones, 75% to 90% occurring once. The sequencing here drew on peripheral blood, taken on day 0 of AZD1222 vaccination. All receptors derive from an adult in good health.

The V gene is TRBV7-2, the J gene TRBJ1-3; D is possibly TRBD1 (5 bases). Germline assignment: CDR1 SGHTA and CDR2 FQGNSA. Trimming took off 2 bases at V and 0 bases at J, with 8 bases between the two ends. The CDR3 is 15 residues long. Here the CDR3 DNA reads TGTGCCAGCAGCTTAACGGACACCTCTGGAAACACCATATATTTT. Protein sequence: CASSLTDTSGNTIYF.

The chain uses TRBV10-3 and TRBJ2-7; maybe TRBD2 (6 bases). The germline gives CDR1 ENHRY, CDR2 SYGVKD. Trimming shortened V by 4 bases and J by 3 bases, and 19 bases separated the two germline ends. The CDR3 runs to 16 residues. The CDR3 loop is CAISGGARHMIYEQYF. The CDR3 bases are TGTGCCATCAGTGGCGGGGCTCGGCACATGATCTACGAGCAGTACTTC.

As DNA, the CDR3 is TGCGCCAGCAGCTGGATGCTAAGGGGTTTGGATTCACCCCTCCACTTT. This encodes CASSWMLRGLDSPLHF. The chain employs TRBV5-1 and TRBJ1-6; tentative D call: TRBD1 (5 bases). In germline, CDR1 is SGHRS, CDR2 YFSETQ. The V gene lost 3 bases and the J gene lost 8 bases, with 18 bases spanning the gap. This CDR3 is built from 16 residues.

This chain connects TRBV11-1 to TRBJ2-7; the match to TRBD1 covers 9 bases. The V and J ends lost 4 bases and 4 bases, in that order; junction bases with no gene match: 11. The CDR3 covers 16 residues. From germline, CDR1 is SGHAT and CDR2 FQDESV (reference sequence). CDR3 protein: CASSSTGTGLVYEQYF. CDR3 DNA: TGTGCCAGCAGCTCAACCGGGACAGGGCTTGTATACGAGCAGTACTTC.

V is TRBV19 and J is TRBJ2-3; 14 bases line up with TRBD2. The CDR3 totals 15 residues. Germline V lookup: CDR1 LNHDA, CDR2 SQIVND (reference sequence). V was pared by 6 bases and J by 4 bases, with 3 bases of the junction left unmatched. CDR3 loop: CASSPGLAGADTQYF. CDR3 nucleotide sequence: TGTGCCAGTAGCCCGGGACTAGCGGGAGCAGATACGCAGTATTTT. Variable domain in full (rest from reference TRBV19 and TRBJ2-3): DGGITQSPKYLFRKEGQNVTLSCEQNLNHDAMYWYRQDPGQGLRLIYYSQIVNDFQKGDIAEGYSVSREKKESFPLTVTSAQKNPTAFYLCASSPGLAGADTQYFGPGTRLTVL.

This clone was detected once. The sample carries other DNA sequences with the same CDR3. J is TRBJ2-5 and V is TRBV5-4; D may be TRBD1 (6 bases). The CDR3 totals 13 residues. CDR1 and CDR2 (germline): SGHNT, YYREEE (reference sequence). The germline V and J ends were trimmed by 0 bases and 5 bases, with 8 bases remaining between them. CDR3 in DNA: TGTGCCAGCAGCTTGGACAGGGAGGAGACCCAGTACTTC. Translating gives CASSLDREETQYF.

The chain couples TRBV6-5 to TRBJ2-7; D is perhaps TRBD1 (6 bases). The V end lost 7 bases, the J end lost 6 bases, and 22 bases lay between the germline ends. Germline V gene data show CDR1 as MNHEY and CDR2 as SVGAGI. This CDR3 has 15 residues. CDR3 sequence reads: CASKSGAIGGGEQYF. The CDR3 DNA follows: TGTGCCAGCAAATCAGGGGCCATAGGTGGCGGCGAGCAGTACTTC.

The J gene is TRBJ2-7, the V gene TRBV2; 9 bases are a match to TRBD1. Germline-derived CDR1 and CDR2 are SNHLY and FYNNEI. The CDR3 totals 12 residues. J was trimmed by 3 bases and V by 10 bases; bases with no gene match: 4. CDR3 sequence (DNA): TGTGCCACCGACAGGGGGGGCTACGAGCAGTACTTC. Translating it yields CATDRGGYEQYF. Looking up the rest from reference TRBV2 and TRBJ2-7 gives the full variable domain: EPEVTQTPSHQVTQMGQEVILRCVPISNHLYFYWYRQILGQKVEFLVSFYNNEISEKSEIFDDQFSVERPDGSNFTLKIRSTKLEDSAMYFCATDRGGYEQYFGPGTRLTVT.

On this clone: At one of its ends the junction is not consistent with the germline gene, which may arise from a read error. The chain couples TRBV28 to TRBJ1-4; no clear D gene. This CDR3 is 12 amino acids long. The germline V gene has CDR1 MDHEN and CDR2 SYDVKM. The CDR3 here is CASSLWKNLVFF. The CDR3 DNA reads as TGTGCCAGCAGTCTATGGAAAAACCTAGTGTTTTTT.

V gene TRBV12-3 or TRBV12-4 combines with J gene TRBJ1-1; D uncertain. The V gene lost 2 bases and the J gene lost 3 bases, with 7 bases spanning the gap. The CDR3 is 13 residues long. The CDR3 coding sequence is TGTGCCAGCAGTTTAACGGACGACACTGAAGCTTTCTTT. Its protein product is CASSLTDDTEAFF.

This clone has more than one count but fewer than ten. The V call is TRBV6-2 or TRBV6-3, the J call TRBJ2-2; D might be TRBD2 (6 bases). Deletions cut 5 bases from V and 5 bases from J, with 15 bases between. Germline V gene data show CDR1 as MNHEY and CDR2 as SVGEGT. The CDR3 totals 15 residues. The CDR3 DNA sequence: TGTGCCAGCAGTCAGCCGGGACTCGAGACCGGGGAGCTGTTTTTT. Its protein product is CASSQPGLETGELFF.

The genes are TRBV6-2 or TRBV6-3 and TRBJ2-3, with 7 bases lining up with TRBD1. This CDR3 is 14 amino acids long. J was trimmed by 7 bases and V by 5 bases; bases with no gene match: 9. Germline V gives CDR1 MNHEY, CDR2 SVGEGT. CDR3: CASSRTGAGNTQYF. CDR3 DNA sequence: TGTGCCAGCAGTAGGACAGGAGCAGGTAATACGCAGTATTTT.

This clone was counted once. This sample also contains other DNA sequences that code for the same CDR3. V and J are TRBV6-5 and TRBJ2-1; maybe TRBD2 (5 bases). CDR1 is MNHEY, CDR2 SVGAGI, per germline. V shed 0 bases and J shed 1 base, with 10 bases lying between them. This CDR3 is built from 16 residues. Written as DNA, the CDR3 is TGTGCCAGCAGTTACTCGGCCGGAGGTTCCTACAATGAGCAGTTCTTC. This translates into CASSYSAGGSYNEQFF.

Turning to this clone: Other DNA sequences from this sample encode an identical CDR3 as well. The DNA of the CDR3 is TGTGCCAGCAGCCAACAGGTAGGGAATCAGCCCCAGCATTTT. Protein: CASSQQVGNQPQHF. This chain connects TRBV4-2 to TRBJ1-5; no reliable D call. The CDR3 has 14 amino acids. Germline V lookup: CDR1 LGHNA, CDR2 YNFKEQ. V was cut by 2 bases and J by 4 bases, with 9 bases left in between.

The CDR3 reads CASSFQSPGTLTYNEQFF. Written as DNA, the CDR3 is TGTGCCAGCAGTTTCCAGTCCCCCGGGACTCTCACCTACAATGAGCAGTTCTTC. The rearrangement uses TRBV27 and TRBJ2-1, with D perhaps TRBD2 (6 bases). Germline CDR1 is MNHEY and CDR2 is SMNVEV (reference sequence). CDR3 length: 18 residues. V was clipped by 3 bases and J by 2 bases, with 20 bases between them.

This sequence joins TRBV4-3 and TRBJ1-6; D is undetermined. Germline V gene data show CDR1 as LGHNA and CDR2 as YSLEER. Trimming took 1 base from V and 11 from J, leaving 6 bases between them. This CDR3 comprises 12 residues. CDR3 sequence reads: CASSQGDAPLHF. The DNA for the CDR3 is TGCGCCAGCAGCCAAGGAGACGCACCCCTCCACTTT.

CDR3 amino acids: CASSLGGNTEAFF. In nucleotides, the CDR3 is TGCGCCAGCAGCTTGGGAGGAAACACTGAAGCTTTCTTT. The rearrangement uses TRBV5-1 and TRBJ1-1; no reliable D call. Per germline, CDR1 SGHRS and CDR2 YFSETQ. V dropped 0 bases and J dropped 2 bases, with 5 bases sitting between them. The CDR3 consists of 13 residues.

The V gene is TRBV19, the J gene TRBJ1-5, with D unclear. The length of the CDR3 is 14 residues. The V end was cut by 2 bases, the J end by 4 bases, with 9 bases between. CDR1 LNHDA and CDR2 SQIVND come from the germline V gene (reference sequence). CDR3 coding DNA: TGTGCCAGTAGTATAAACGACCGAAATCAGCCCCAGCATTTT. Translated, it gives CASSINDRNQPQHF.

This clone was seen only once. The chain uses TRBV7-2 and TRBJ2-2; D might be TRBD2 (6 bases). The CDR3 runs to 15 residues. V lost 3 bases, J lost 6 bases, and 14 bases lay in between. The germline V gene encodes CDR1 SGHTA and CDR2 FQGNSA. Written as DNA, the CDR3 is TGTGCCAGCAGCTTCCCAGGGACGGGGGCCGGGGAGCTGTTTTTT. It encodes CASSFPGTGAGELFF.

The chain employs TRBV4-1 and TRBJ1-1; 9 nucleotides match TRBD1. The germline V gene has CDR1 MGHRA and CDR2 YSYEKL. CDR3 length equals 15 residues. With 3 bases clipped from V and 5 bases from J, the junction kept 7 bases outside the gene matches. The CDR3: CASSHVQGAGTEAFF. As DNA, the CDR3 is TGCGCCAGCAGCCACGTACAGGGGGCGGGAACTGAAGCTTTCTTT.

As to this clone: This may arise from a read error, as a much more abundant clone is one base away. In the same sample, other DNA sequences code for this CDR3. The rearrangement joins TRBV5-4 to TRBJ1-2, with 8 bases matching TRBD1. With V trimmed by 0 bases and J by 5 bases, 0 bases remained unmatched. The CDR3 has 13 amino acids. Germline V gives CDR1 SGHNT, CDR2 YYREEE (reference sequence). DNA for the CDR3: TGTGCCAGCAGCTTGGACAGGGGGTATGGCTACACCTTC. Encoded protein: CASSLDRGYGYTF.

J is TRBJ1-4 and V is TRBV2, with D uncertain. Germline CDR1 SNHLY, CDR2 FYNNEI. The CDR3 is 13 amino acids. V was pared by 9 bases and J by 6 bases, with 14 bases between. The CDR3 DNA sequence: TGTGCCAGTAAGGGAAATTCGGATGAAAAACTGTTTTTT. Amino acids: CASKGNSDEKLFF.

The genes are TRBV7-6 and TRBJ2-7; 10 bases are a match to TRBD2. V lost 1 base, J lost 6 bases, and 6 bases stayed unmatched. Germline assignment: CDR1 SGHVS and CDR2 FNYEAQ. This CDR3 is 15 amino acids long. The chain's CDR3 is CASSLESGRASEQYF. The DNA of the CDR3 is TGTGCCAGCAGCTTAGAAAGCGGGAGGGCTTCCGAGCAGTACTTC.

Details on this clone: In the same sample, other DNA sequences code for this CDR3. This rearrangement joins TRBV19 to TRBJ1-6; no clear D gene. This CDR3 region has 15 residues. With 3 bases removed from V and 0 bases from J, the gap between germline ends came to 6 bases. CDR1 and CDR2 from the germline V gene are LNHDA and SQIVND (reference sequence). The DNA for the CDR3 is TGTGCCAGTAGTATTATGAGCTCCTATAATTCACCCCTCCACTTT. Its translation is CASSIMSSYNSPLHF.

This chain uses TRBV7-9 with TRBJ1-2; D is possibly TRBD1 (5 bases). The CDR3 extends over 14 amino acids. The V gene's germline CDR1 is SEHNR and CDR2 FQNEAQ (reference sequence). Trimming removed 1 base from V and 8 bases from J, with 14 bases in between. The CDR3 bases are TGTGCCAGCAGCTTAGGAGGGACTTCCATCGGCTACACCTTC. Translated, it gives CASSLGGTSIGYTF.

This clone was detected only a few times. For the CDR3, the DNA is TGTGCCAGCAGCCCTTCGACAGAGACCCAGTACTTC. Its translation is CASSPSTETQYF. The chain has TRBV5-5 and TRBJ2-5; D uncertain. Germline V gene lookup returns CDR1 SGHKS and CDR2 YYEKEE (reference sequence). There are 12 residues in the CDR3. V was cut by 4 bases and J by 4 bases, with 8 bases left in between.

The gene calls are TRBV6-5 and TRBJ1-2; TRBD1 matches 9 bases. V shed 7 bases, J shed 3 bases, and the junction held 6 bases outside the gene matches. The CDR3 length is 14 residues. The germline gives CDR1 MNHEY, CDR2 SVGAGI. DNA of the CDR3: TGTGCCAGCACCTACAGGGGGCTGGACTATGGCTACACCTTC. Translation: CASTYRGLDYGYTF.

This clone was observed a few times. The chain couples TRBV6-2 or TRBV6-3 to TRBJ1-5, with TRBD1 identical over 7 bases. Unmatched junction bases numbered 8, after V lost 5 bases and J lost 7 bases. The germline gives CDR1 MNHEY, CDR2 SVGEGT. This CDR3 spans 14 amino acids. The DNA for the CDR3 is TGTGCCAGCAGTCGACCAGGGGGAATACAGCCCCAGCATTTT. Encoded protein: CASSRPGGIQPQHF.

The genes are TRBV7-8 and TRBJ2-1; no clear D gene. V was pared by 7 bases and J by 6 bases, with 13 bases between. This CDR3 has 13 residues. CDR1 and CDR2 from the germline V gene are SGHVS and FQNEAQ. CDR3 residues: CASTLTTGNEQFF. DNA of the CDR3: TGTGCCAGCACCCTAACGACGGGCAATGAGCAGTTCTTC.